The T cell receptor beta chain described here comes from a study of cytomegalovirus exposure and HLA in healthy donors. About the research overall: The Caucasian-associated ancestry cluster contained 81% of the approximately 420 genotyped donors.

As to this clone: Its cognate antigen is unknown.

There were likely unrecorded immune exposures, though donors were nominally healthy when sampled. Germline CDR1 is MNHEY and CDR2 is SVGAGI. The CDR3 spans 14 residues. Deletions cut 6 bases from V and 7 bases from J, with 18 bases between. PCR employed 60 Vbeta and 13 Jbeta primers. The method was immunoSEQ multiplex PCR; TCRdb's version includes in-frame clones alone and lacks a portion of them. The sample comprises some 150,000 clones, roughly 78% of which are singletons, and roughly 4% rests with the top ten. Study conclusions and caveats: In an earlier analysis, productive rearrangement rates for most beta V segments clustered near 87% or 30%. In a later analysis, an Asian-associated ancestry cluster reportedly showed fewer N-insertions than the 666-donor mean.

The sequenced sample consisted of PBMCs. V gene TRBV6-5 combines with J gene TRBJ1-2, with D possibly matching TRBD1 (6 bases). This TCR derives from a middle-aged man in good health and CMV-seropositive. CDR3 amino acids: CASSPGGGRFGYTF. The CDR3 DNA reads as TGTGCCAGCAGCCCTGGGGGGGGCAGGTTTGGCTACACCTTC.